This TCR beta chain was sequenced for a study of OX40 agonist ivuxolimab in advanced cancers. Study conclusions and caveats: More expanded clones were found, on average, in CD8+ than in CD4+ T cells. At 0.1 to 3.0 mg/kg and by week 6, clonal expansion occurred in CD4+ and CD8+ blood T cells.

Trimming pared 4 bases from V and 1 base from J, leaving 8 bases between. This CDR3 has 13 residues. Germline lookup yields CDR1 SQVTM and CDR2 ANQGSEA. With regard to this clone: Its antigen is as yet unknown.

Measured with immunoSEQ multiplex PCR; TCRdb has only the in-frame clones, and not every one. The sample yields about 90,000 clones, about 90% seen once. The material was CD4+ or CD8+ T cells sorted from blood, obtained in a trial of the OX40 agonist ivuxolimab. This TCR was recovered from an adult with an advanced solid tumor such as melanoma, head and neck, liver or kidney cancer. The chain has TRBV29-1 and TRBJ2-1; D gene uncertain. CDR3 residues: CSVVAWSYNEQFF. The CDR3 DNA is TGCAGCGTTGTGGCCTGGTCCTACAATGAGCAGTTCTTC.